Given below is one TCR beta chain in context. No antigen is known for it. Germline V gene data show CDR1 as MGHRA and CDR2 as YSYEKL. The CDR3 has 15 residues. V was pared by 7 bases and J by 6 bases, with 21 bases between. This specimen belongs to a study of T-cell reconstitution after alpha-beta-depleted transplantation in children. Regarding the study as a whole: Expanded clones from the graft, numbering several hundred, reportedly supplied alpha-beta T cells about two months after transplant.

Preparation of the TCRbeta library was carried out with unique molecular identifiers. TCRdb reprocessed the PCR reads with MiXCR, giving one entry per CDR3 protein. This table holds 300,000 to 400,000 distinct CDR3 sequences, roughly 15% found once. This sequence was found in a male patient aged 2-15 years who had a stem cell transplant for acute lymphoblastic leukemia, so the T cells may come from the graft donor. The chain couples TRBV4-1 to TRBJ1-2; tentative D call: TRBD1 (5 bases). The sample here was PBMCs, mostly from graft donor cells, taken 360 days after TCRalphabeta/CD19-depleted stem cell transplant. CDR3 sequence: CASMGLGGISNGYTF. Here the CDR3 DNA reads TGCGCCAGCATGGGGCTGGGAGGGATATCTAATGGCTACACCTTC.